In this sample, the clone carrying this TCR beta chain turned up a few times. The antigen remains undetermined. Stable Graves' hyperthyroidism meant no ophthalmopathy progression within 18 months. Any patient presenting with uncontrolled infection, other autoimmune disease, pregnancy or lactation was left out. Using more than 7.5 ml of fresh peripheral blood, PBMCs were prepared. The germline V and J ends were trimmed by 4 bases and 0 bases, with 15 bases remaining between them. Per the germline V gene, CDR1 is SGDLS and CDR2 is YYNGEE. The CDR3 covers 16 residues. This sample stems from a study of T cells in Graves' hyperthyroidism and ophthalmopathy. Study-wide points: Most thyroid clonotypes with frequency above 0.001 were detected in blood.

Regions amplified from RNA transcripts were the TCR beta CDR3 regions. First-round RT-PCR with HTBI primers amplified the TCR CDR3 region. TCRdb fed the multiplex PCR reads into MiXCR, producing one record per CDR3 protein. The sample consists of some 760,000 distinct CDR3 sequences, less than 15% of them appearing once. This TCR came from a woman aged 18-29 years with Graves' hyperthyroidism. Material: blood. The V and J genes are TRBV9 and TRBJ2-3; D not certain. CDR3 DNA: TGTGCCAGCAGCCCGAGAGGTAGCCGTAGCACAGATACGCAGTATTTT. It encodes CASSPRGSRSTDTQYF.